This TCR beta chain was recorded in a study of blood T cell repertoires in COVID-19. On the study more broadly: The United States, Italy and Spain provided the acute and convalescent COVID-19 samples. T cells, B-cell-depleted T cells, or PBMCs supplied cDNA or gDNA.

This clone was recorded once. As processed by the authors: Amplified reference gene primers provided the basis for estimating nucleated cell counts. TCRdb's table, derived via immunoSEQ multiplex PCR, lists solely in-frame clones and lacks some. V, J and clone size derive from that table, while D and trimming were established from the DNA sequence. The data hold about 300,000 clones, with around 82% observed a single time. V lost 1 base and J lost 2; bases outside the gene matches: 3. Germline V gene sequence: CDR1 PRHDT, CDR2 FYEKMQ (reference sequence). This CDR3 region has 17 residues. The source material was peripheral blood. This clonotype was obtained from a woman aged 45-60 years with acute or convalescent COVID-19. The chain carries TRBV13 and TRBJ2-3, with 13 bases aligning to TRBD2. CDR3 in amino acids: CASSLVGLAGATDTQYF. The CDR3 region has the DNA TGTGCCAGCAGCTTAGTCGGACTAGCGGGGGCCACAGATACGCAGTATTTT.